The clone carrying this T cell receptor beta chain was counted between two and nine times. For recovered donors of Cohort 3, there were two negative PCRs, clearance, or symptom resolution. The assay was immunoSEQ multiplex PCR, and TCRdb's table has in-frame clones only and misses some. This table has more than 400,000 clones, 90% appearing once. The V end lost 5 bases, the J end lost 0 bases, and 9 bases lay between the germline ends. CDR1 is SGHKS, CDR2 YYEKEE, per germline (reference sequence). The CDR3 is 14 residues long. The data derive from a study of blood T cell repertoires in COVID-19. The receptor was derived from a man aged 18 to 29 who had recovered from COVID-19. The specimen sequenced was PBMCs or T cells enriched from blood (not recorded which). The V call is TRBV5-5, the J call TRBJ1-3; possible D gene TRBD1, 5 bases. CDR3 bases: TGTGCCAGCAGGGACACGAGCTCTGGAAACACCATATATTTT. Protein sequence: CASRDTSSGNTIYF.